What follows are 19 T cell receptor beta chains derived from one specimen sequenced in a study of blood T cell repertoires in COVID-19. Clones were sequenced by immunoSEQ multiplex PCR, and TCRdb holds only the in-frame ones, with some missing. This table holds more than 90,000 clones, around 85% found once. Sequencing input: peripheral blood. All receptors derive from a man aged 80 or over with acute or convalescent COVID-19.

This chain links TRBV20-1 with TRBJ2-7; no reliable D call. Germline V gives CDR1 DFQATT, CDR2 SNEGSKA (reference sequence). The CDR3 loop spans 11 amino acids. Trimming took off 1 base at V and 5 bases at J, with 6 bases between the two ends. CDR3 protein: CSARVVNEQYF. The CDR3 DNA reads TGCAGTGCTAGAGTAGTCAACGAGCAGTACTTC.

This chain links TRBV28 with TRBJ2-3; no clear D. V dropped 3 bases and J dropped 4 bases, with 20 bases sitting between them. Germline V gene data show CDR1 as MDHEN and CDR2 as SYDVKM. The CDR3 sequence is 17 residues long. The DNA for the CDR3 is TGTGCCAGCAGTTTGAGAAGCGCATACTATGCGCCAGATACGCAGTATTTT. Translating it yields CASSLRSAYYAPDTQYF.

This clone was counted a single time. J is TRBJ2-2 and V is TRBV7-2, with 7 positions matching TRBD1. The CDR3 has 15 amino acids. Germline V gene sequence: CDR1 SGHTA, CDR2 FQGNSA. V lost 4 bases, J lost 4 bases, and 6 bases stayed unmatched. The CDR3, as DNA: TGTGCCAGCAGCTACAGAAGGGGGCCCACCGGGGAGCTGTTTTTT. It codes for CASSYRRGPTGELFF.

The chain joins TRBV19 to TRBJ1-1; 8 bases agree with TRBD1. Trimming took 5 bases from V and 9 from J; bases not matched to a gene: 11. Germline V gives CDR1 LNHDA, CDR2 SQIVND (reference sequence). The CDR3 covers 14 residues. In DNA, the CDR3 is TGTGCCAGTAGTTTCGCCGGACAGGGAGAAAAAGCTTTCTTT. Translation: CASSFAGQGEKAFF.

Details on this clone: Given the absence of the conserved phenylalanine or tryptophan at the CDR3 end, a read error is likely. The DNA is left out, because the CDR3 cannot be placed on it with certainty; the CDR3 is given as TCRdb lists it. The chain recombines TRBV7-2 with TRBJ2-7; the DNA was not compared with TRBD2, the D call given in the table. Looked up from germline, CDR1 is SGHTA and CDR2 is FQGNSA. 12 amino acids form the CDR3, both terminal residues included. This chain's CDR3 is CASSFPGGPVTL.

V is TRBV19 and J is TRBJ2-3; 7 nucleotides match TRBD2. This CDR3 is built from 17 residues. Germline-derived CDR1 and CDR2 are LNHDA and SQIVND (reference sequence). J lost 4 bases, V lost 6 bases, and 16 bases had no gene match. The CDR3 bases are TGTGCCAGTAGCCGGCAGGCGTCGGGAGGTTATGCAGATACGCAGTATTTT. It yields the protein CASSRQASGGYADTQYF.

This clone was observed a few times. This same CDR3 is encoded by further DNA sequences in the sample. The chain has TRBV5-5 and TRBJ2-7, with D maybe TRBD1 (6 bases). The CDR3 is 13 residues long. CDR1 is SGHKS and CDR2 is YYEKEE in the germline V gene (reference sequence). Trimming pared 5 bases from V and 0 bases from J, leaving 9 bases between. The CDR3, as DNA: TGTGCCAGCAGTCCGGACAGCTCCTACGAGCAGTACTTC. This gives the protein CASSPDSSYEQYF. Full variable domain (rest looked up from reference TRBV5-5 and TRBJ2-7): DAGVTQSPTHLIKTRGQQVTLRCSPISGHKSVSWYQQVLGQGPQFIFQYYEKEERGRGNFPDRFSARQFPNYSSELNVNALLLGDSALYLCASSPDSSYEQYFGPGTRLTVT.

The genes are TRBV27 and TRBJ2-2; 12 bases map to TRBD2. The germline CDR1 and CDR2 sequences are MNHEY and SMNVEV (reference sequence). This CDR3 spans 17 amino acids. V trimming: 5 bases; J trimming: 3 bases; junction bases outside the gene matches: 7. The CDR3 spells CASSIRLAGAHTGELFF. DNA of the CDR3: TGTGCCAGCAGTATCCGACTAGCGGGAGCCCACACCGGGGAGCTGTTTTTT.

For the CDR3, the DNA is TGTGCCAGCAGCCAGGACAGGAGGGGAAATGAGCAGTTCTTC. Protein sequence: CASSQDRRGNEQFF. The chain recombines TRBV7-2 with TRBJ2-1, with a tentative D call TRBD1 (7 bases). CDR3 length: 14 residues. Germline V CDR1 and CDR2: SGHTA, FQGNSA. V was cut by 5 bases and J by 7 bases, with 15 bases left in between.

CDR3 sequence reads: CASSYTSGRRTDTQYF. In DNA, the CDR3 is TGTGCCAGCAGTTACACTAGCGGGAGGAGAACAGATACGCAGTATTTT. The J gene is TRBJ2-3, the V gene TRBV6-5; 12 bases agree with TRBD2. The germline CDR1 and CDR2 sequences are MNHEY and SVGAGI. With 2 bases clipped from V and 3 bases from J, the junction kept 3 bases outside the gene matches. The CDR3 sequence is 16 residues long.

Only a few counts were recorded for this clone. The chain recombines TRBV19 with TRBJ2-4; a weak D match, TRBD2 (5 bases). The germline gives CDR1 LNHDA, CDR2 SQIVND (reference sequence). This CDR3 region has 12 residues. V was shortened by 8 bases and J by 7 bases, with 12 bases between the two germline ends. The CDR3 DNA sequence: TGTGCCAGTGCCCAGGAGGTTAACATTCAGTACTTC. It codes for CASAQEVNIQYF.

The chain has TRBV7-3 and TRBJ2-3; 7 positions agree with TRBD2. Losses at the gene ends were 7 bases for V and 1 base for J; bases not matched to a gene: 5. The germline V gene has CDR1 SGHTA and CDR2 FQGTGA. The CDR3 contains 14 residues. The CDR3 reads CASNPSGGTDTQYF. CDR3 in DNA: TGTGCCAGCAACCCAAGCGGGGGCACAGATACGCAGTATTTT.

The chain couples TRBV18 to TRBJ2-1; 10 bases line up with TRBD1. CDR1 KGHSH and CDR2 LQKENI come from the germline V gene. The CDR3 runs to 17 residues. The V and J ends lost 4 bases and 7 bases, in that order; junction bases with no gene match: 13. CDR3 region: CASSLRSGTGVQNEQFF. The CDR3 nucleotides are TGTGCCAGCTCACTACGATCCGGGACAGGGGTACAAAATGAGCAGTTCTTC.

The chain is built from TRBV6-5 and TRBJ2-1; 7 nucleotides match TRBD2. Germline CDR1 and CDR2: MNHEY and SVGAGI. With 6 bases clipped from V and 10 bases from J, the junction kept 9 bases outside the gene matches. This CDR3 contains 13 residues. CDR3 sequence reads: CASRVPGLTEQFF. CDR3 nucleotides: TGTGCCAGCAGAGTACCGGGACTAACCGAGCAGTTCTTC.

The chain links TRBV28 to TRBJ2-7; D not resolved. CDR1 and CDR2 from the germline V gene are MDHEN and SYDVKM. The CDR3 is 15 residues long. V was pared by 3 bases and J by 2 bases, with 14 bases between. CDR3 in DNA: TGTGCCAGCAGTTTCCCTGTGTTCGGAGCCTACGAGCAGTACTTC. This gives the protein CASSFPVFGAYEQYF.

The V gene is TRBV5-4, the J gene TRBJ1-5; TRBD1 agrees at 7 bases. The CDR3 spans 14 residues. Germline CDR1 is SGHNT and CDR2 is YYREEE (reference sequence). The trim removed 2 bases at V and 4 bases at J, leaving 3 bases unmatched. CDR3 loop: CASSLRGPNQPQHF. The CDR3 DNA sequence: TGTGCCAGCAGCTTAAGGGGGCCGAATCAGCCCCAGCATTTT.

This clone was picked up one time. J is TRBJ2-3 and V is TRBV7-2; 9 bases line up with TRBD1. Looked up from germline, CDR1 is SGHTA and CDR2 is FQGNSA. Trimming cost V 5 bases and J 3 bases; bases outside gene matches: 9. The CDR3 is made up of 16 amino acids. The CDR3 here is CASSPDRGYGTDTQYF. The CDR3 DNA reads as TGTGCCAGCAGCCCGGACAGGGGTTACGGGACAGATACGCAGTATTTT.

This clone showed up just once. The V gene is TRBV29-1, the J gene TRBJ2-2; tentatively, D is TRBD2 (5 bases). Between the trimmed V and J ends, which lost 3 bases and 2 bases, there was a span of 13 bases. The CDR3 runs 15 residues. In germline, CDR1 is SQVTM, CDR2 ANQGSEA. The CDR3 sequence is CSVDSGKINTGELFF. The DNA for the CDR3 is TGCAGCGTTGACTCGGGGAAAATAAACACCGGGGAGCTGTTTTTT.

The CDR3 coding sequence is TGTGCCAGCAGTTACGAGGAGAACACTGAAGCTTTCTTT. Its protein product is CASSYEENTEAFF. The chain couples TRBV6-5 to TRBJ1-1; D ambiguous. The CDR3 runs to 13 residues. The ends were cut back, 2 bases at V and 1 base at J, with 5 bases in the middle. Germline values: CDR1 MNHEY, CDR2 SVGAGI.